The rows below give T cell receptor beta chains drawn from one sample of a study of cytomegalovirus exposure and HLA in healthy donors. Libraries were prepared by immunoSEQ multiplex PCR; TCRdb keeps only in-frame clonotypes and omits some of them. The sample records a few hundred thousand clones, 86% being singletons. Sample: PBMCs. The origin of the receptors is a woman under 30 in good health and CMV-seronegative. Both conserved end residues are part of each CDR3. A D gene is named only where the DNA matches it firmly. Clone sizes are given selectively: once, few, many, or a class where the clone is expanded.

TGTGCCAGTAGTAGTTTTGGACAGGGTAATGAAAAGACCCAGTACTTC | CASSSFGQGNEKTQYF | - | TRBV19 | TRBD1 | TRBJ2-5
TGTGCCAGCAGCGTGTTGGGACTAGCGGACTACAATGAGCAGTTCTTC | CASSVLGLADYNEQFF | - | TRBV9 | TRBD2 | TRBJ2-1
TGTGCCAGCAGCTTAGGGGGCGGCTATGGCTACACCTTC | CASSLGGGYGYTF | once | TRBV7-8 | - | TRBJ1-2
TGTGCCAGCAGTCAGGGACAGGGAAGCAATCAGCCCCAGCATTTT | CASSQGQGSNQPQHF | - | TRBV6-5 | TRBD1 | TRBJ1-5
TGTGCCAGCAGTTTATACCTCGGTCTAGCCGAGCCCTACAATGAGCAGTTCTTC | CASSLYLGLAEPYNEQFF | - | TRBV27 | - | TRBJ2-1
TGTGCCAGCAGTGTTCAGCGGGTCGGATCCTACGAGCAGTACTTC | CASSVQRVGSYEQYF | - | TRBV2 | - | TRBJ2-7
TGCAGCACTCCGGGGTCCGACACCGGGGAGCTGTTTTTT | CSTPGSDTGELFF | - | TRBV29-1 | - | TRBJ2-2
TGTGCCTGGAGCCGATGGACAGGGGGGGAGCAGTACTTC | CAWSRWTGGEQYF | - | TRBV30 | TRBD1 | TRBJ2-7
TGTGCCAGCAGGACTCAAGGGACAGCTAACTATGGCTACACCTTC | CASRTQGTANYGYTF | - | TRBV6-1 | TRBD1 | TRBJ1-2
TGTGCCAGTAACCAAGGGAGGCCCCTTAACACCGGGGAGCTGTTTTTT | CASNQGRPLNTGELFF | - | TRBV19 | - | TRBJ2-2
TGCGCCAGCAGCCCGGGACTAGCGAACACCGGGGAGCTGTTTTTT | CASSPGLANTGELFF | - | TRBV4-3 | TRBD2 | TRBJ2-2
TGCAGCGTTGAAGATCGGTCTAGCGCGGGACTCGGGACCCAGTACTTC | CSVEDRSSAGLGTQYF | once | TRBV29-1 | - | TRBJ2-5
TGCGCCAGCAGCTTGGAAGGGGGGAACACCGGGGAGCTGTTTTTT | CASSLEGGNTGELFF | - | TRBV5-1 | - | TRBJ2-2
TGCAGCGTTTTCGGACAGGAGGGGGAGACCCAGTACTTC | CSVFGQEGETQYF | - | TRBV29-1 | - | TRBJ2-5
TGTGCCAGCAGTTTAGGGACTAGCGGCGAGCAGTACTTC | CASSLGTSGEQYF | once | TRBV28 | TRBD2 | TRBJ2-7
TGTGCCAGCTCACCACCGATGCAGATATCTAACTATGGCTACACCTTC | CASSPPMQISNYGYTF | - | TRBV18 | - | TRBJ1-2
TGTGCCAGCAGAGCCGGGACAGGCGGTCGTGAGAGAAGGACTCAGCCCCAGCATTTT | CASRAGTGGRERRTQPQHF | - | TRBV2 | TRBD1 | TRBJ1-5
TGTGCCAGCAGCGCAAAACTAGCGGGAGGCGTAGATACGCAGTATTTT | CASSAKLAGGVDTQYF | - | TRBV9 | TRBD2 | TRBJ2-3
TGTGCCAGCAGCCAAGATGCGGACTTGTCCCGGGGCGAGCAGTACTTC | CASSQDADLSRGEQYF | - | TRBV4-2 | - | TRBJ2-7
TGTGCCGTCCGGGGGACGGGTAGCTACGAGCAGTACTTC | CAVRGTGSYEQYF | - | TRBV19 | - | TRBJ2-7
TGTGCCAGTAGTATAGACGGAACGGGCGGGAGGGCCTACGAGCAGTACTTC | CASSIDGTGGRAYEQYF | few | TRBV19 | TRBD2 | TRBJ2-7
TGTGCCAGCAGCGTCCACGGGACACCCTACTCTGGGGCCAACGTCCTGACTTTC | CASSVHGTPYSGANVLTF | - | TRBV7-2 | - | TRBJ2-6
TGTGCCAGCAGTCAGGGACAGCCCGGACAGCCCCAGCATTTT | CASSQGQPGQPQHF | - | TRBV6-5 | TRBD1 | TRBJ1-5
TGTGCCAGCTCACCCGGGACAGCGCTAGCCAAAAACATTCAGTACTTC | CASSPGTALAKNIQYF | once | TRBV18 | TRBD1 | TRBJ2-4
TGTGCCAGCAGCTTAGTAGTATCCTACAATGAGCAGTTCTTC | CASSLVVSYNEQFF | - | TRBV7-9 | - | TRBJ2-1
TGCAGCGTTCGGGGGCTCGGGGTAGCGGGACGGTCCTACAATGAGCAGTTCTTC | CSVRGLGVAGRSYNEQFF | - | TRBV29-1 | TRBD2 | TRBJ2-1
TGCGCCAGCAGCCTTACTAGCGGGACCTACGAGCAGTACTTC | CASSLTSGTYEQYF | many | TRBV4-3 | TRBD2 | TRBJ2-7
TGCGCCAGCAGCCCACGGACAGGGGGCAACTCTGGGGCCAACGTCCTGACTTTC | CASSPRTGGNSGANVLTF | - | TRBV5-1 | TRBD1 | TRBJ2-6
TGTGCCAGCAGTTTGTTGGGGGCCGAGACCCAGTACTTC | CASSLLGAETQYF | - | TRBV27 | - | TRBJ2-5
TGTGCCAGTAGCAGAGAACCCCGGACAAGTAGCAATCAGCCCCAGCATTTT | CASSREPRTSSNQPQHF | - | TRBV19 | - | TRBJ1-5
TGTGCCAGTAGTATCGGGACTAGCGGGAGCACTCGCTACAATGAGCAGTTCTTC | CASSIGTSGSTRYNEQFF | - | TRBV19 | TRBD2 | TRBJ2-1
TGTGCCAGCAGCCAAACTAGCGGGGGTACCTACGAGCAGTACTTC | CASSQTSGGTYEQYF | - | TRBV28 | TRBD2 | TRBJ2-7
TGTGCCAGCAGCTGGGGACAGCCACGCGGGAACACCATATATTTT | CASSWGQPRGNTIYF | - | TRBV5-6 | TRBD1 | TRBJ1-3
TGTGCCAGCAGCTTAGTACTAGCGGGAGGGGAGCAGTTCTTC | CASSLVLAGGEQFF | - | TRBV7-3 | TRBD2 | TRBJ2-1
TGTGCCAGCAGCTCCGGACTAGCGGGAGGGTTCACAGATACGCAGTATTTT | CASSSGLAGGFTDTQYF | - | TRBV7-6 | TRBD2 | TRBJ2-3
TGTGCCAGCACCGCGCCGGGTGCTAACTATGGCTACACCTTC | CASTAPGANYGYTF | - | TRBV6-5 | - | TRBJ1-2
TGCAGCGTCCACAGGGCTTTGAACACTGAAGCTTTCTTT | CSVHRALNTEAFF | - | TRBV29-1 | - | TRBJ1-1
TGTGCCAGTAGTATGCGGGGGGCCGGGGGGCATGGCTACACCTTC | CASSMRGAGGHGYTF | - | TRBV19 | - | TRBJ1-2
TGTGCCAGCAAACTAGCGGGAGACCGATACGAGCAGTACTTC | CASKLAGDRYEQYF | few | TRBV2 | TRBD2 | TRBJ2-7
TGTGCCAGCAGTGGGGGACAGACTTTTCAGCCCCAGCATTTT | CASSGGQTFQPQHF | - | TRBV25-1 | TRBD1 | TRBJ1-5
TGTGCCAGCGTGGGAGGGACTCTCTACAATGAGCAGTTCTTC | CASVGGTLYNEQFF | once | TRBV27 | TRBD2 | TRBJ2-1
TGTGCCAGCAGGCACTACGACTACGAGCAGTACTTC | CASRHYDYEQYF | once | TRBV5-6 | - | TRBJ2-7
TGTGCCAGCAGCATAGATGGGGGGAACTATGGCTACACCTTC | CASSIDGGNYGYTF | - | TRBV7-2 | - | TRBJ1-2
TGTGCCATCTTGGGACAGGGCGATCGCTACACCTTC | CAILGQGDRYTF | - | TRBV10-3 | TRBD1 | TRBJ1-2
TGCGCCAGCAGCTTGGTGAGCGGGTCTGGGGCCAACGTCCTGACTTTC | CASSLVSGSGANVLTF | - | TRBV5-1 | - | TRBJ2-6
TGTGCCAGCAGCTTTAGCACTAGCGGGGGGGCCTACGAGCAGTACTTC | CASSFSTSGGAYEQYF | - | TRBV7-2 | TRBD2 | TRBJ2-7
TGCGCCAGCAGCAGCTCCCCTCTAGCGGGAGGAGGGTCCTACGAGCAGTACTTC | CASSSSPLAGGGSYEQYF | - | TRBV5-1 | TRBD2 | TRBJ2-7
TGTGCCAGCTCAAAGCGGGAGTTATCAGATACGCAGTATTTT | CASSKRELSDTQYF | - | TRBV18 | TRBD2 | TRBJ2-3
TGTGCCAGCAGCCCCCCGGTCCCAACTAACTATGGCTACACCTTC | CASSPPVPTNYGYTF | once | TRBV6-5 | - | TRBJ1-2
TGTGCCTGGAGTGCTACGGGCCGGGGGGTGAACACTGAAGCTTTCTTT | CAWSATGRGVNTEAFF | - | TRBV30 | - | TRBJ1-1
TGTGCCAGCAGCGCGGGACTTAGGTCGGATGAGCAGTTCTTC | CASSAGLRSDEQFF | once | TRBV5-6 | - | TRBJ2-1
TGCGCCAGCAGCTTAGACAGATCGACAGGGTTAAAGGGCTCTGGGGCCAACGTCCTGACTTTC | CASSLDRSTGLKGSGANVLTF | - | TRBV5-1 | TRBD1 | TRBJ2-6
TGTGCCAGCAGCGTCGGGGGGGGAAACTATGGCTACACCTTC | CASSVGGGNYGYTF | - | TRBV9 | - | TRBJ1-2
TGTGCCAGCAGTTTGACAGGGTGGAGCACAGATACGCAGTATTTT | CASSLTGWSTDTQYF | - | TRBV28 | TRBD1 | TRBJ2-3
TGTGCCAGCAGCCAACCTAGCGCTGAAACCGGGGAGCTGTTTTTT | CASSQPSAETGELFF | - | TRBV4-2 | - | TRBJ2-2
TGTGCCAGCAGCCGTGAGGTGGAGCAGTACTTC | CASSREVEQYF | few | TRBV7-2 | - | TRBJ2-7
TGTGCCAGCAGCAATGGGGGCAGGGGCATAGCTTTCTTT | CASSNGGRGIAFF | - | TRBV27 | - | TRBJ1-1
TGTGCCAGCAGCCGTACGGGACTCACCTACGAGCAGTACTTC | CASSRTGLTYEQYF | - | TRBV5-4 | - | TRBJ2-7
TGTGCCAGCAGCTTATCAGGGGAAGGAATTTATGGCTACACCTTC | CASSLSGEGIYGYTF | - | TRBV7-2 | - | TRBJ1-2
TGTGCCAGCAGTCCCTGGACAGATTCCTACGAGCAGTACTTC | CASSPWTDSYEQYF | - | TRBV28 | - | TRBJ2-7